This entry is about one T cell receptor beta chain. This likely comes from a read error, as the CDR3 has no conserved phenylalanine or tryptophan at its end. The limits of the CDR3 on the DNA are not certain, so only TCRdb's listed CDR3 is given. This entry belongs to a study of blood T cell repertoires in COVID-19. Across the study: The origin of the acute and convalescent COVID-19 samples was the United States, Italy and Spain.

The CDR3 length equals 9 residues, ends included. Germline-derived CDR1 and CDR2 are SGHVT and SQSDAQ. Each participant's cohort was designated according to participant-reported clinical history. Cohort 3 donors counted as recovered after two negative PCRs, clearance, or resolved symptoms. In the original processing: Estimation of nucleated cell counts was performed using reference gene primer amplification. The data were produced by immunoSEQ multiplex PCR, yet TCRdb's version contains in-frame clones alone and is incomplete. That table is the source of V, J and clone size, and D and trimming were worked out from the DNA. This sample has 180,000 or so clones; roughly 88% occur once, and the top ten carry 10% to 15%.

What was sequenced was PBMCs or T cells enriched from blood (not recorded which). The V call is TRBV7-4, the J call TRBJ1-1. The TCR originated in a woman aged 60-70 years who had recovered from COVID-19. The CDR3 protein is CASSFSTVT.